This T cell receptor beta chain was identified during a study of T cell repertoires in cytomegalovirus infection (dated by TCRdb to the late 2010s). Broadly, across the study: Because public TCR beta signatures pointed to carriage of CMV infection together with the matching HLA type, the HLA type of each donor mattered for the analysis. Beyond this particular receptor, the publication reports: In both this cohort and an independent cohort of 352 donors, the cumulative frequency of public TCR beta family members distinguished carriers of CMV infection plus the relevant HLA type. The ex vivo response was dominated by HLA-C-restricted CMV-specific TCR beta clonotypes, which also provided the single most frequent clonotype in two of eight donors.

The CDR3 spans 14 residues, from the cysteine through the phenylalanine. CDR3 DNA is the only sequence kept; it has 42 bases, read in frame from the first base. Per the germline V gene, MNHEY is the CDR1 and SVGAGI is the CDR2. V is pared back by 6 bases and J by 4 bases, with 15 bases lying between the germline termini. The sample holds many counts of this clonotype. This clone's antigen is unknown. No much larger clone exists at a distance of one base, and base qualities are not known. TCRdb lists the instrument as Illumina HiSeq 1500. The public reads were reprocessed in TCRdb via fastp at Q25 and MiXCR, keeping in-frame beta chains. For every CDR3 protein sequence, its rows merge into one entry that carries the most common genes and DNA. This sample lists about 460,000 distinct CDR3 sequences; around 11% were detected once. Roughly a tenth of the sample belongs to the ten largest clones.

Sequenced material: PBMCs. This chain joins TRBV6-5 to TRBJ2-5, with TRBD1 as a weak D call on 6 bases. This sequence was found in a human donor in good health (CMV status not recorded). Some clones in this sample may be carry-over from other donors' samples. DNA sequence: TGTGCCAGCAGGACTCTGGACAGCGGAGAGACCCAGTACTTC. Its product reads: CASRTLDSGETQYF.